These 5 T cell receptor beta chains were all obtained from the same sample, sequenced in a study of untreated major depressive disorder. Study-wide points: Depressed patients' CD4+ T cells carried increased TRBV05-01 (Vbeta 5.1) usage versus control CD4+ T cells.

Antigens of these TCRs are unknown. Method: immunoSEQ multiplex PCR; TCRdb's copy keeps in-frame clones and lacks some. The sample consists of under 20,000 clones, roughly 90% of them appearing once. Sequences were obtained from CD4+ T cells from PBMCs. The receptors were gathered from a middle-aged woman with major depressive disorder.

This clone was observed once. The chain uses TRBV5-5 and TRBJ1-2; 10 bases fit TRBD1. Germline V CDR1 and CDR2: SGHKS, YYEKEE (reference sequence). The CDR3 sequence is 17 residues long. V gave up 4 bases and J gave up 5 bases; unmatched junction bases: 14. CDR3 sequence reads: CASSPESGTGAWYGYTF. In DNA form, the CDR3 reads TGTGCCAGCAGCCCTGAGTCCGGGACAGGGGCATGGTATGGCTACACCTTC.

The chain has TRBV6-1 and TRBJ2-7; 7 bases match TRBD1. The V gene's germline CDR1 is MNHNS and CDR2 SASEGT. V gave up 6 bases and J gave up 2 bases; unmatched junction bases: 7. The CDR3 length is 14 residues. The CDR3 DNA is TGTGCCAGCAGAAATCAGGGGGTCACCTACGAGCAGTACTTC. Translating it yields CASRNQGVTYEQYF.

V is TRBV14 and J is TRBJ1-2; TRBD1 matches at 9 bases. CDR1 is SGHDN, CDR2 FVKESK, per germline. The CDR3 is 13 amino acids. Losses at the gene ends were 4 bases for V and 7 bases for J; bases not matched to a gene: 4. The CDR3 DNA reads as TGTGCCAGCAGCCCGGGACAGGGTGTTGGCTACACCTTC. Its protein product is CASSPGQGVGYTF.

This clone appeared once. The chain joins TRBV28 to TRBJ2-3, with TRBD2 matching 11 bases. The CDR3 has 18 residues. Germline V gene sequence: CDR1 MDHEN, CDR2 SYDVKM. The ends lost 6 bases at V and 6 bases at J; junction bases unmatched: 17. In DNA form, the CDR3 reads TGTGCCAGCAGCTCTAGCGGGAGGAGGCGACCCCTACAGGATACGCAGTATTTT. It specifies CASSSSGRRRPLQDTQYF. The whole variable domain, filled in from reference TRBV28 and TRBJ2-3, reads DVKVTQSSRYLVKRTGEKVFLECVQDMDHENMFWYRQDPGLGLRLIYFSYDVKMKEKGDIPEGYSVSREKKERFSLILESASTNQTSMYLCASSSSGRRRPLQDTQYFGPGTRLTVL.

V and J are TRBV6-4 and TRBJ2-7; no firm D call. The V end was cut by 10 bases, the J end by 4 bases, with 5 bases between. Germline assignment: CDR1 MRHNA and CDR2 SNTAGT. This CDR3 is built from 9 residues. The CDR3 region has the DNA TGTGCCACCTCGTACGAGCAGTACGTC. The encoded protein is CATSYEQYV.